A few counts support the clone carrying this T cell receptor (beta chain). This sample is drawn from a study of regulatory T cells in long-lasting Graves disease. Stated time point: newly diagnosed GD, antithyroid drugs for less than 3 months. RNA extracted from PBMCs served as the sequencing template. Patient provenance is recorded as an endocrinology department in Xi'an, China. The CDR3 is 15 amino acids. Trimming left V 0 bases short and J 13 bases short, with 18 bases between. Per germline, CDR1 MNHEY and CDR2 SMNVEV (reference sequence). With iRepertoire HTBI primers and Arm-PCR of CDR3 regions, TCR beta libraries were built. TCRdb reprocessed the multiplex PCR reads via MiXCR and lists one record per CDR3 protein. The sample carries roughly 500,000 distinct CDR3 sequences, about 14% recorded once. The same data also contributed to another study, on T cells in Graves' hyperthyroidism and ophthalmopathy. That investigation notes: First-round RT-PCR with HTBI primers amplified the TCR CDR3 region.

The chain joins TRBV27 to TRBJ1-4; no reliable D call. The sample consisted of peripheral blood mononuclear cells (PBMCs), taken at new diagnosis, from a patient treated with antithyroid drugs. The sequence came from a man in his thirties or forties with Graves disease. DNA of the CDR3: TGTGCCAGCAGTTTATCGGAAAAAGTAACGGGCCCACTGTTTTTT. Encoded protein: CASSLSEKVTGPLFF.